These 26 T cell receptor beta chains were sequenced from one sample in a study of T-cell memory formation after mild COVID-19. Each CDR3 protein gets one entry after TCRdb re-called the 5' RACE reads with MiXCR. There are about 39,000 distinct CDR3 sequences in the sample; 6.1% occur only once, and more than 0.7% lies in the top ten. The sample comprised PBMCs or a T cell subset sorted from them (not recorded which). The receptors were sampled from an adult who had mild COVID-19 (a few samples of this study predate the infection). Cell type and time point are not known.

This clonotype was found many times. CDR3 in DNA: TGTGCCAGCAGTTACTCTAGGGGGAACTACTATGGCTACACCTTC. Protein sequence: CASSYSRGNYYGYTF. The chain recombines TRBV6-5 with TRBJ1-2; D might be TRBD1 (6 bases). V lost 0 bases to trimming and J lost 3 bases, with 11 bases between them. This CDR3 spans 15 amino acids. Germline V lookup: CDR1 MNHEY, CDR2 SVGAGI.

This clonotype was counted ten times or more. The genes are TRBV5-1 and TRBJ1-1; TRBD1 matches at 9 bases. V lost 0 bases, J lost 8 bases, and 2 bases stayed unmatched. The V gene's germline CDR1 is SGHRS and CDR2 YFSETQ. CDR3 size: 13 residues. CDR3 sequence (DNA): TGCGCCAGCAGCTTGGGCACAGGGGGCGAAGCTTTCTTT. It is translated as CASSLGTGGEAFF.

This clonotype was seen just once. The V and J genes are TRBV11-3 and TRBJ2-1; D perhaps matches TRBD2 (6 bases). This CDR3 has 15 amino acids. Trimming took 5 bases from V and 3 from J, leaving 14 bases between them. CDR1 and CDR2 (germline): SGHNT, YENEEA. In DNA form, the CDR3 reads TGTGCCAGCAGCCCGTCGGGGGATCTCTACAATGAGCAGTTCTTC. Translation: CASSPSGDLYNEQFF.

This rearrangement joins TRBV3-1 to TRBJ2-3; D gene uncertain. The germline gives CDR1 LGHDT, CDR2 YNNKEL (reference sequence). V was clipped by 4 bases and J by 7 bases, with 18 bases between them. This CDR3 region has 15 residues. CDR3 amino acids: CASSPRKATRHTQYF. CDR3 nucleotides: TGTGCCAGCAGCCCCCGAAAGGCGACGAGACATACGCAGTATTTT.

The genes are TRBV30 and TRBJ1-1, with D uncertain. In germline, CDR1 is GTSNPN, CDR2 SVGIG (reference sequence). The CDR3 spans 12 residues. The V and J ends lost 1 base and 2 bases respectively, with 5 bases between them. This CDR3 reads CAWSERNTEAFF. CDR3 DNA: TGTGCCTGGAGTGAACGCAACACTGAAGCTTTCTTT.

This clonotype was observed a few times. The CDR3 spells CASSDVQLAGIRDEQFF. DNA of the CDR3: TGTGCCAGCAGCGATGTACAACTAGCGGGAATTCGGGATGAGCAGTTCTTC. The V and J genes are TRBV9 and TRBJ2-1, with 10 bases identical to TRBD2. CDR3 length: 17 residues. Per the germline V gene, CDR1 is SGDLS and CDR2 is YYNGEE. V shed 3 bases and J 8 bases; nucleotides not matched to a gene: 14. The full variable domain, its missing parts supplied by reference TRBV9 and TRBJ2-1, is DSGVTQTPKHLITATGQRVTLRCSPRSGDLSVYWYQQSLDQGLQFLIQYYNGEERAKGNILERFSAQQFPDLHSELNLSSLELGDSALYFCASSDVQLAGIRDEQFFGPGTRLTVL.

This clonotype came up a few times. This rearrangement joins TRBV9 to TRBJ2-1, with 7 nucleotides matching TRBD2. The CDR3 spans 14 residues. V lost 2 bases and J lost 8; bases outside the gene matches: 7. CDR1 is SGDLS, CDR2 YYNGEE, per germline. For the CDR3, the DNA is TGTGCCAGCAGCGTGGGCGGGAGTAACTATGAGCAGTTCTTC. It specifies CASSVGGSNYEQFF.

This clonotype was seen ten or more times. As DNA, the CDR3 is TGTGCCAGCAGCCGGGCGGGAACGGAGACCCAGTACTTC. Its translation is CASSRAGTETQYF. The rearrangement joins TRBV7-9 to TRBJ2-5, with TRBD2 as a possible D gene (6 bases). Trimming removed 5 bases from V and 5 bases from J, with 12 bases in between. This CDR3 has 13 amino acids. CDR1 and CDR2 (germline): SEHNR, FQNEAQ (reference sequence).

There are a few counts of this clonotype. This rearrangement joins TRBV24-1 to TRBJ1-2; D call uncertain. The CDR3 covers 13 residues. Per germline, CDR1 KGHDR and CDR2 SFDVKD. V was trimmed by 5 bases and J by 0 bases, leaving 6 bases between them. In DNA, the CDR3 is TGTGCCACCAGTGCTTATACTAACTATGGCTACACCTTC. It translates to CATSAYTNYGYTF.

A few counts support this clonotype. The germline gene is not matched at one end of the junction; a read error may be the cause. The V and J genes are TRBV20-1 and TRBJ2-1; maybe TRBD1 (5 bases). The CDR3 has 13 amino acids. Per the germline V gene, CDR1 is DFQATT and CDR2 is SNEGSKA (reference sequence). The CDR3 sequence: CSARVDTNNEQFF. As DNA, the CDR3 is TGCAGTGCGAGAGTGGACACGAACAATGAGCAGTTCTTC.

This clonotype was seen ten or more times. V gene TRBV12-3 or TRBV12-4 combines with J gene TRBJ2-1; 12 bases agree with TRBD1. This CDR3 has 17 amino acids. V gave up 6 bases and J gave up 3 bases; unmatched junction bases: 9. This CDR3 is CASRLSRDRGHYNEQFF. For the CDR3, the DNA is TGTGCCAGCAGGTTGTCCCGGGACAGGGGGCACTACAATGAGCAGTTCTTC.

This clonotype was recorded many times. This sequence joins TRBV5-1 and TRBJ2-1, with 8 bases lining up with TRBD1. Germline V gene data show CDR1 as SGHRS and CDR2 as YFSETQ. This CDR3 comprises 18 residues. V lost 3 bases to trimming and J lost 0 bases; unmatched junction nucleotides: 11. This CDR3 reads CASSSPRDRSYSYNEQFF. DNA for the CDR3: TGCGCCAGCAGCTCACCCCGGGACAGGAGTTACTCCTACAATGAGCAGTTCTTC.

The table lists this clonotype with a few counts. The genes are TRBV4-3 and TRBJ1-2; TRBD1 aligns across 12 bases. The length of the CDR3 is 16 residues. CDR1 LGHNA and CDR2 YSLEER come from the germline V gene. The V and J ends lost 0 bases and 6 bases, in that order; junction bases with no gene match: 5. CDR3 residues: CASSQEIGTGGNGYTF. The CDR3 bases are TGCGCCAGCAGCCAAGAGATCGGGACAGGGGGCAATGGCTACACCTTC.

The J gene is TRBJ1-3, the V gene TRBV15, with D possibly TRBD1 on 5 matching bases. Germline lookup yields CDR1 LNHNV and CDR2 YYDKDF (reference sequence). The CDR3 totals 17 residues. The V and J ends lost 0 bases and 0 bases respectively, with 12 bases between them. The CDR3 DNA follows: TGTGCCACCAGCAGAGAGGGGCGGGTTCTCTCTGGAAACACCATATATTTT. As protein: CATSREGRVLSGNTIYF.

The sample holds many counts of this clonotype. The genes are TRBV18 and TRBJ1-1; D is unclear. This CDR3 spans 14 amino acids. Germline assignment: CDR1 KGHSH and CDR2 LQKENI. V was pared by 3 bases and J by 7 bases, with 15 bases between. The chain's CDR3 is CASSPLGGSSEAFF. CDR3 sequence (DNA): TGTGCCAGCTCACCCCTTGGTGGGTCCAGTGAAGCTTTCTTT.

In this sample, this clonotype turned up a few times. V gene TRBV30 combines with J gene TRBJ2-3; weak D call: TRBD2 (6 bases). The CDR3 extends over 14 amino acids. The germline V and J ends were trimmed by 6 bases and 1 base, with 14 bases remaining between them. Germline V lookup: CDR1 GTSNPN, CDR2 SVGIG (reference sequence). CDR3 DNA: TGTGCCTGTAGATGGGGACTGCGCACAGATACGCAGTATTTT. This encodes CACRWGLRTDTQYF.

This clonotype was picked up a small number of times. CDR3 loop: CAISDGIAEKLFF. In DNA, the CDR3 is TGTGCCATCAGTGACGGGATAGCGGAAAAACTGTTTTTT. The chain carries TRBV10-3 and TRBJ1-4; D remains ambiguous. CDR3 length equals 13 residues. The V and J ends lost 3 bases and 8 bases respectively, with 10 bases between them. Germline V gene sequence: CDR1 ENHRY, CDR2 SYGVKD.

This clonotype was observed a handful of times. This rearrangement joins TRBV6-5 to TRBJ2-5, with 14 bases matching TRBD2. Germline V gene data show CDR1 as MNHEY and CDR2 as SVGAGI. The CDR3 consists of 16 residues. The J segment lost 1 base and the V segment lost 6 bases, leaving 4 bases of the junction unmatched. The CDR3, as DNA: TGTGCCAGCAGCTCCGGGACTAGCGGGGGCCAAGAGACCCAGTACTTC. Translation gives CASSSGTSGGQETQYF.

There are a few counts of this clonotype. CDR3 sequence (DNA): TGTGCCAGCAGTCCGGGACAGGGAAGCTTCTACGAGCAGTACTTC. Its protein product is CASSPGQGSFYEQYF. V and J are TRBV6-1 and TRBJ2-7; TRBD1 matches 9 bases. The CDR3 runs to 15 residues. Germline V gene lookup returns CDR1 MNHNS and CDR2 SASEGT. The V segment lost 5 bases and the J segment 3 bases; nucleotides outside the gene matches: 8.

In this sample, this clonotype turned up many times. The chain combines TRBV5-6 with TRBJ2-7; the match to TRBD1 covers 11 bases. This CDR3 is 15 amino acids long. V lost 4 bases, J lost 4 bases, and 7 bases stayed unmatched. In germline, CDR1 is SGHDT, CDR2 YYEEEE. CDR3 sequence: CASSPGTGGRYEQYF. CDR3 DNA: TGTGCCAGCAGCCCGGGGACAGGGGGGAGATACGAGCAGTACTTC. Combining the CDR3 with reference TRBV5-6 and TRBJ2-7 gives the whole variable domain DAGVTQSPTHLIKTRGQQVTLRCSPKSGHDTVSWYQQALGQGPQFIFQYYEEEERQRGNFPDRFSGHQFPNYSSELNVNALLLGDSALYLCASSPGTGGRYEQYFGPGTRLTVT.

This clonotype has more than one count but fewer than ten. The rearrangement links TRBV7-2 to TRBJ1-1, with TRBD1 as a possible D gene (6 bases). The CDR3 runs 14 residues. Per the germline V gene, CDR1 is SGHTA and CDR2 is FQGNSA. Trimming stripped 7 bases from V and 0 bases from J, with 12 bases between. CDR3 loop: CASTLGTMNTEAFF. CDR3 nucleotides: TGTGCCAGCACATTAGGGACAATGAACACTGAAGCTTTCTTT.

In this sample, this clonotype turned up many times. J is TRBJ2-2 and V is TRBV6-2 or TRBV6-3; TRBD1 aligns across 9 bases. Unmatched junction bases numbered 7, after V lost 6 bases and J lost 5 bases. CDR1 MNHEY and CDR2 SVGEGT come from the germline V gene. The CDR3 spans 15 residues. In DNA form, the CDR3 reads TGTGCCAGCAGAACCGGGACAGGGAAGACCGGGGAGCTGTTTTTT. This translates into CASRTGTGKTGELFF.

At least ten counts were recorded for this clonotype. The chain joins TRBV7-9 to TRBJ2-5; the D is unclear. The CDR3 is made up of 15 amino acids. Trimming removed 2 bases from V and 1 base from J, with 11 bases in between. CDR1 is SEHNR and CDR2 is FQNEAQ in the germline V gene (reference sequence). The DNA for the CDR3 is TGTGCCAGCAGCTTATTTTTGCTGGGCCAAGAGACCCAGTACTTC. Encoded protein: CASSLFLLGQETQYF.

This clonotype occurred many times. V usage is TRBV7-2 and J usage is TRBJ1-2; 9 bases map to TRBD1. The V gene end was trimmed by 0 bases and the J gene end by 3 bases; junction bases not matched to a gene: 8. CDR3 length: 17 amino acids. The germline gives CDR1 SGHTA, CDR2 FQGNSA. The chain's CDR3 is CASSLATGGDGDYGYTF. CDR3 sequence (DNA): TGTGCCAGCAGCTTAGCCACAGGGGGCGATGGAGACTATGGCTACACCTTC.

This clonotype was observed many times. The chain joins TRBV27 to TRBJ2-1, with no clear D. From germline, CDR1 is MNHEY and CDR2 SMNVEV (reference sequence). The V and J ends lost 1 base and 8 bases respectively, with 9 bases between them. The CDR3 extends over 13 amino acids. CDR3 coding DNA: TGTGCCAGCAGTTTATTCATTCAGGATGAGCAGTTCTTC. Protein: CASSLFIQDEQFF.

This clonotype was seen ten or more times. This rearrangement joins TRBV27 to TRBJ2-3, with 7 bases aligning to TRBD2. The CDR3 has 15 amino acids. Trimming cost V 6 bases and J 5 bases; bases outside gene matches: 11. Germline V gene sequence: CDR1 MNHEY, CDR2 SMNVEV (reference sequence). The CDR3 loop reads CASSSPGGGLDTQYF. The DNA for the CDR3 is TGTGCCAGCAGCTCTCCCGGCGGGGGTCTAGATACGCAGTATTTT.